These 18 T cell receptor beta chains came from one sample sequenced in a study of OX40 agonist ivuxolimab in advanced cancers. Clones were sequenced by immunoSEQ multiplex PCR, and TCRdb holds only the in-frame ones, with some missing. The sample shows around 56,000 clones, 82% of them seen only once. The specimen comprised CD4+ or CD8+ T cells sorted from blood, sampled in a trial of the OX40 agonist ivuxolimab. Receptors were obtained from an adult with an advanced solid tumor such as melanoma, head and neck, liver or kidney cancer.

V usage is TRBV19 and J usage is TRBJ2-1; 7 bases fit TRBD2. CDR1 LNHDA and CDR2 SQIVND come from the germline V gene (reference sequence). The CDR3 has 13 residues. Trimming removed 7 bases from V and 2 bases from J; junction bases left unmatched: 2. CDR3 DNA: TGTGCCAGTACTAGCGGACCCTACAATGAGCAGTTCTTC. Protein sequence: CASTSGPYNEQFF.

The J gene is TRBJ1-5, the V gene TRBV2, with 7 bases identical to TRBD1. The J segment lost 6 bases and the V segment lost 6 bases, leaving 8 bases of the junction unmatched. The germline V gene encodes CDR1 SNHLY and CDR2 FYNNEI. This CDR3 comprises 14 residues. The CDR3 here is CASRGDSRSQPQHF. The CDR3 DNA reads TGTGCCAGCAGGGGGGACAGCCGGAGTCAGCCCCAGCATTTT.

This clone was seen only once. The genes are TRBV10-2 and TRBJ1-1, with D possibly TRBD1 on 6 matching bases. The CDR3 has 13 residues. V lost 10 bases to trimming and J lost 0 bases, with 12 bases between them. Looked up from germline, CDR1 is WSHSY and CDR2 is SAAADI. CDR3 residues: CATRRGLNTEAFF. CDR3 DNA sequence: TGCGCCACCCGGAGGGGGTTGAACACTGAAGCTTTCTTT.

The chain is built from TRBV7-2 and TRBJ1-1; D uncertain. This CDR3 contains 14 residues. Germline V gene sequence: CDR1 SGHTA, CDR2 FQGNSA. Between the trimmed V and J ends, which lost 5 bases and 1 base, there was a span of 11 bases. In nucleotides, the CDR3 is TGTGCCAGCAGCCCCCTAAGGCCGAACACTGAAGCTTTCTTT. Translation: CASSPLRPNTEAFF.

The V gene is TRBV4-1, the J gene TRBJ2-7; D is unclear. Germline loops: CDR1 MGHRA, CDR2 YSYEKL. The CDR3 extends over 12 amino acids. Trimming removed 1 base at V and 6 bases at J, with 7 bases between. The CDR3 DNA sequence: TGCGCCAGCAGCCAAGTGGCAGGCGAGCAGTACTTC. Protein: CASSQVAGEQYF.

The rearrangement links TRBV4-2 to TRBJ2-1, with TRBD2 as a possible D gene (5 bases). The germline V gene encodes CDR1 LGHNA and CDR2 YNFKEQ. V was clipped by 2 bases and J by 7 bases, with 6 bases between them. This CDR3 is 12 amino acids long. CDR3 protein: CASSQRENEQFF. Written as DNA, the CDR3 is TGTGCCAGCAGCCAAAGGGAGAATGAGCAGTTCTTC.

This CDR3 is CAISERQGAYEQYF. Here the CDR3 DNA reads TGTGCCATCAGTGAGAGACAGGGTGCCTACGAGCAGTACTTC. This chain connects TRBV10-3 to TRBJ2-7; 7 bases match TRBD1. Germline CDR1 and CDR2: ENHRY and SYGVKD. The CDR3 has 14 amino acids. V lost 2 bases and J lost 2; bases outside the gene matches: 3.

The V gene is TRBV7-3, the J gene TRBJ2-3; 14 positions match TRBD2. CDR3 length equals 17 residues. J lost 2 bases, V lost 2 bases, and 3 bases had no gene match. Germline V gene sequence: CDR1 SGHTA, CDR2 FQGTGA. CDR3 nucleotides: TGTGCCAGCAGCTTAGGACTAGCGGGGGGATACACAGATACGCAGTATTTT. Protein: CASSLGLAGGYTDTQYF.

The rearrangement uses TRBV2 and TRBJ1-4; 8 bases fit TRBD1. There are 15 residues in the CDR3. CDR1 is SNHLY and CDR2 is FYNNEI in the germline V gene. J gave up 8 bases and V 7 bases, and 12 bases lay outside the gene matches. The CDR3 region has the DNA TGTGCCAGCACCCCGGGCACAGGGGGTGGCGAAAAACTGTTTTTT. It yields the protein CASTPGTGGGEKLFF.

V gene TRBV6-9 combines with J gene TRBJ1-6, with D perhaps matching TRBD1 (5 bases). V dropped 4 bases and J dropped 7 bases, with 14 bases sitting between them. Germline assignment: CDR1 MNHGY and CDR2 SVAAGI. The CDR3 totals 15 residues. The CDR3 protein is CASSSPDRRNSPLHF. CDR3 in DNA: TGTGCCAGCAGTTCCCCTGACAGAAGGAATTCACCCCTCCACTTT.

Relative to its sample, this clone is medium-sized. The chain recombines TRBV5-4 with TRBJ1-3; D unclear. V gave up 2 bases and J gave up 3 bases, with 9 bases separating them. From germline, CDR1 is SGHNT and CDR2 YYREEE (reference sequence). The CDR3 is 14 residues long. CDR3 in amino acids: CASSFSAGGNTIYF. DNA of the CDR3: TGTGCCAGCAGCTTCAGTGCGGGTGGAAACACCATATATTTT.

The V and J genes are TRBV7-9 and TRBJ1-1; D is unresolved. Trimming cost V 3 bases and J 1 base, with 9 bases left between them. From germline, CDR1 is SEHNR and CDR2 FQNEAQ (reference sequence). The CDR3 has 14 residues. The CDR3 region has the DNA TGTGCCAGCAGCTTCCGGCAGGAGAACACTGAAGCTTTCTTT. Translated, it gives CASSFRQENTEAFF.

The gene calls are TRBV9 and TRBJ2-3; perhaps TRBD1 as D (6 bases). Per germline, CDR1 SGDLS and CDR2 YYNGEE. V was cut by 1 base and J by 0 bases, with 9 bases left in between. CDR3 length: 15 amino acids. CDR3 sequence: CASSVHRASTDTQYF. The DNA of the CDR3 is TGTGCCAGCAGCGTACACAGGGCTAGCACAGATACGCAGTATTTT.

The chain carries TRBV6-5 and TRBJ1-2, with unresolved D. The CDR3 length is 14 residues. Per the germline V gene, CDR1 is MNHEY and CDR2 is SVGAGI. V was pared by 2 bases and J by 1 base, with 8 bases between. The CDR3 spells CASSYAADNYGYTF. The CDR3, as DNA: TGTGCCAGCAGTTACGCGGCAGATAACTATGGCTACACCTTC.

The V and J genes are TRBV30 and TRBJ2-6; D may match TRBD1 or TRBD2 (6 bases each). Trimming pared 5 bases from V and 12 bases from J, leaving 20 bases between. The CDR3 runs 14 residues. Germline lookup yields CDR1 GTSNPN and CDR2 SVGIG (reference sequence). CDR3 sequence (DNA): TGTGCCTGGGCTCTCGGTGGCAGGGGAGGCGTCCTGACTTTC. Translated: CAWALGGRGGVLTF.

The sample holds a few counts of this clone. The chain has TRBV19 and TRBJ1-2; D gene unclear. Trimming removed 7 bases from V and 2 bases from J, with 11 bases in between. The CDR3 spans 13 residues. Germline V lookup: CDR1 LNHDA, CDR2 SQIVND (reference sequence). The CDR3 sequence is CASKDQRNYGYTF. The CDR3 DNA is TGTGCCAGTAAGGACCAACGGAACTATGGCTACACCTTC.

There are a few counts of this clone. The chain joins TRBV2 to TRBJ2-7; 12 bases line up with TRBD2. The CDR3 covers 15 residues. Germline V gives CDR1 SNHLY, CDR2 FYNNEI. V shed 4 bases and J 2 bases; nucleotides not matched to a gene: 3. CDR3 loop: CASSVRLAGAYEQYF. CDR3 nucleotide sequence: TGTGCCAGCAGTGTGCGACTAGCGGGAGCCTACGAGCAGTACTTC.

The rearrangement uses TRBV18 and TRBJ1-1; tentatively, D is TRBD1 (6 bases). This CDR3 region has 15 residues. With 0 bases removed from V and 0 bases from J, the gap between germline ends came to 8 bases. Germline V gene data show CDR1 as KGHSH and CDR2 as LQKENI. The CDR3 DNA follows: TGTGCCAGCTCACCACCCACAGGGATGAACACTGAAGCTTTCTTT. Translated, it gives CASSPPTGMNTEAFF.